This T cell receptor beta chain is from a study of blood T cell repertoires in COVID-19. Study-level background: Material from acute and convalescent COVID-19 was sourced from the United States, Italy and Spain.

Clinical history reported by participants formed the basis on which cohorts were assigned. This CDR3 has 13 residues. V lost 4 bases, J lost 8 bases, and 12 bases lay in between. Germline CDR1 reads KGHSH; CDR2 reads LQKENI. TCRdb's table, derived via immunoSEQ multiplex PCR, lists solely in-frame clones and lacks some. The sample has under 400,000 clones; roughly 86% are singletons. The TCR sequence derives from a man aged 35 to 55 in a cohort exposed to, infected with or recovered from COVID-19 (not recorded which). The sequenced material came from PBMCs or T cells enriched from blood (not recorded which). The chain is built from TRBV18 and TRBJ1-3; D unclear. This chain's CDR3 is CASSQAGVDTIYF. In DNA form, the CDR3 reads TGTGCCAGCTCACAGGCCGGGGTTGACACCATATATTTT.